This is a list of T cell receptor beta chains from one sample in a study of blood T cell repertoires in COVID-19. The protocol was immunoSEQ multiplex PCR, while the TCRdb copy is restricted to in-frame clones and leaves out a portion. The sample carries roughly 76,000 clones, around 87% recorded once. The material sequenced was peripheral blood. The receptor source for this set is a woman at least 80 years old with active or convalescent COVID-19. CDR3s include the opening cysteine and the closing phenylalanine or tryptophan. The D gene is left open where the match is weak. Some rows mark clone size as missing; the rest say once, few, many or name a class of expanded clone.

CDR3aa,CDR3nt,abundance,v_gene,d_gene,j_gene
CASTTPGQLYGYTF,TGTGCCAGTACTACGCCGGGACAGCTCTATGGCTACACCTTC,.,TRBV19,TRBD1,TRBJ1-2
CASSVGRGNEKLFF,TGTGCCAGCTCGGTTGGTCGGGGGAATGAAAAACTGTTTTTT,few,TRBV18,.,TRBJ1-4
CASSLGGGAPYEQYF,TGTGCCAGCAGCTTGGGTGGGGGGGCTCCCTACGAGCAGTACTTC,.,TRBV7-2,.,TRBJ2-7
CARSLLVDRSGPSEGAASVYGYTF,TGTGCCAGAAGCTTGCTAGTAGATAGGAGCGGGCCCTCGGAGGGTGCGGCGTCGGTCTATGGCTACACCTTC,.,TRBV5-3,.,TRBJ1-2
CATGGGGPQHF,TGTGCCACAGGCGGGGGTGGGCCCCAGCATTTT,.,TRBV10-3,.,TRBJ1-5
CAVQSSYNEQFF,TGTGCTGTACAGAGCTCCTACAATGAGCAGTTCTTC,.,TRBV12-5,.,TRBJ2-1
CASSFTGWEAFF,TGTGCCAGTAGTTTTACAGGGTGGGAAGCTTTCTTT,.,TRBV19,.,TRBJ1-1
CASSIPTRTVYGYTF,TGTGCCAGTAGTATACCAACCCGGACAGTCTATGGCTACACCTTC,.,TRBV19,.,TRBJ1-2
CASTRVFESTHNEQFF,TGTGCCAGCACCCGGGTTTTTGAGTCCACCCACAATGAGCAGTTCTTC,.,TRBV6-6,.,TRBJ2-1
CASSQDRQGLQPQHF,TGCGCCAGCAGCCAAGATCGGCAGGGACTTCAGCCCCAGCATTTT,.,TRBV4-3,.,TRBJ1-5
CASSPRGTGFTEAFF,TGTGCCAGCAGCCCACGGGGTACAGGGTTTACTGAAGCTTTCTTT,.,TRBV7-2,.,TRBJ1-1
CASSQDWGGSYNEQFF,TGCGCCAGCAGCCAAGATTGGGGGGGCAGCTACAATGAGCAGTTCTTC,.,TRBV4-3,.,TRBJ2-1
CASSLGGQVNEKLFF,TGTGCCAGCAGCTTAGGGGGACAGGTTAATGAAAAACTGTTTTTT,.,TRBV7-9,TRBD1,TRBJ1-4
CATVGQNSTSTDTQYF,TGTGCCACCGTAGGACAGAACAGTACTAGCACAGATACGCAGTATTTT,.,TRBV19,.,TRBJ2-3
CASKGQGHETQYF,TGTGCCAGTAAAGGGCAGGGGCATGAGACCCAGTACTTC,.,TRBV19,.,TRBJ2-5
CASSPGTGIFDEQFF,TGTGCCAGCAGCCCCGGGACAGGGATCTTCGATGAGCAGTTCTTC,.,TRBV5-4,TRBD1,TRBJ2-1
CASRESYNSPLHF,TGTGCCTCAAGGGAGTCCTATAATTCACCCCTCCACTTT,.,TRBV30,.,TRBJ1-6
CASSPSGGTQPQHF,TGTGCCAGCAGCCCCTCGGGGGGGACCCAGCCCCAGCATTTT,.,TRBV6-5,.,TRBJ1-5
CASSASGGAKASGELFF,TGTGCCAGTAGTGCTAGCGGGGGGGCCAAGGCCTCCGGGGAGCTGTTTTTT,.,TRBV19,TRBD2,TRBJ2-2
CASSLYWTSGGANVLTF,TGTGCCAGCAGCCTCTACTGGACTAGCGGGGGGGCCAACGTCCTGACTTTC,.,TRBV6-2/TRBV6-3,TRBD2,TRBJ2-6
CASSWTSGGDEQYF,TGTGCCAGCAGCTGGACTAGCGGGGGAGACGAGCAGTACTTC,.,TRBV28,TRBD2,TRBJ2-7
CASTQGASSNQPQHF,TGTGCCAGTACACAGGGCGCTTCTAGCAATCAGCCCCAGCATTTT,.,TRBV19,.,TRBJ1-5
CASSVGGRTGGNTEAFF,TGTGCCAGCAGCGTAGGGGGGAGGACAGGCGGGAACACTGAAGCTTTCTTT,.,TRBV9,TRBD1,TRBJ1-1
CASKGEVYREKLFF,TGCGCCAGCAAAGGAGAAGTGTATCGGGAAAAACTGTTTTTT,.,TRBV5-1,.,TRBJ1-4
CSVEAGLRYGYTF,TGCAGCGTTGAGGCAGGGCTGCGCTATGGCTACACCTTC,few,TRBV29-1,.,TRBJ1-2
CASSFRAGGINTGELFF,TGTGCCAGCAGCTTCCGGGCGGGGGGAATAAACACCGGGGAGCTGTTTTTT,few,TRBV9,TRBD2,TRBJ2-2
CASSYSRLAGDEQFF,TGTGCCAGCAGTTACTCGAGACTAGCGGGGGATGAGCAGTTCTTC,.,TRBV6-6,TRBD2,TRBJ2-1
CASSLSGGRGYTF,TGCGCCAGCAGCTTGTCTGGGGGCCGGGGCTACACCTTC,.,TRBV5-1,.,TRBJ1-2
CAWSPGGQGVRNEQFF,TGTGCCTGGAGTCCCGGGGGACAGGGGGTCAGGAATGAGCAGTTCTTC,.,TRBV30,TRBD1,TRBJ2-1
CASSEGLGGGSDTQYF,TGTGCCAGCAGCGAGGGGCTTGGCGGGGGCTCAGATACGCAGTATTTT,.,TRBV6-4,.,TRBJ2-3
CASSQGSPYEQYF,TGCGCCAGCAGCCAAGGTAGTCCCTACGAGCAGTACTTC,.,TRBV4-1,.,TRBJ2-7
CAFGGRQTVTGELFF,TGTGCCTTTGGAGGGAGACAGACGGTTACCGGGGAGCTGTTTTTT,.,TRBV30,.,TRBJ2-2
CASSLDRVGGGNQPQHF,TGTGCCAGCAGTCTGGACAGGGTGGGAGGTGGCAATCAGCCCCAGCATTTT,.,TRBV6-4,TRBD1,TRBJ1-5
CASSLGREDSTEAFF,TGTGCCAGCAGTTTGGGCAGGGAGGACTCTACTGAAGCTTTCTTT,once,TRBV6-2/TRBV6-3,.,TRBJ1-1
CATSREIAGGVSYEQYF,TGTGCCACCAGCAGAGAAATAGCCGGGGGGGTCTCCTACGAGCAGTACTTC,.,TRBV15,TRBD2,TRBJ2-7
CASSLTGGQGEETQYF,TGTGCCAGCAGCTTAACGGGGGGACAGGGAGAAGAGACCCAGTACTTC,.,TRBV7-3,TRBD1,TRBJ2-5
CASSPLRGTDPDKHF,TGTGCCAGCTCACCATTAAGAGGGACAGACCCTGATAAGCATTTT,.,TRBV18,TRBD1,TRBJ1-5
CASSPRQGDGGELFF,TGTGCCAGCTCACCCAGACAGGGGGACGGCGGGGAGCTGTTTTTT,.,TRBV18,TRBD1,TRBJ2-2
CASSQTGYNEQFF,TGTGCCAGCAGCCAAACAGGCTACAATGAGCAGTTCTTC,.,TRBV11-2,.,TRBJ2-1
CASSLGGGGETQYF,TGTGCCAGCAGCTTAGGAGGGGGGGGTGAGACCCAGTACTTC,.,TRBV11-3,.,TRBJ2-5
CAWASWVAKNIQYF,TGTGCCTGGGCTAGTTGGGTAGCCAAAAACATTCAGTACTTC,once,TRBV30,.,TRBJ2-4
CASSLPGQGFYSYNSPLHF,TGTGCCAGCAGCCTCCCTGGACAGGGTTTTTACTCCTATAATTCACCCCTCCACTTT,.,TRBV21-1,.,TRBJ1-6
CASSPGLAGLYEQYF,TGTGCCAGCTCACCCGGACTAGCGGGTCTATACGAGCAGTACTTC,.,TRBV18,TRBD2,TRBJ2-7
CASSPFANTGELFF,TGTGCCAGCAGCCCGTTCGCGAACACCGGGGAGCTGTTTTTT,.,TRBV7-2,.,TRBJ2-2
CASKGAPVPGEQFF,TGTGCCAGTAAGGGGGCCCCTGTCCCCGGAGAGCAGTTCTTC,.,TRBV19,TRBD1,TRBJ2-1
CASSLRDSYGYTF,TGTGCCAGCAGCCTCCGGGACAGCTATGGCTACACCTTC,.,TRBV11-2,TRBD1,TRBJ1-2
CASSFTSGVYNEQFF,TGCGCCAGCAGTTTTACTAGCGGAGTCTACAATGAGCAGTTCTTC,.,TRBV5-1,TRBD2,TRBJ2-1
CASSLVTSSSYNEQFF,TGTGCCAGCAGTTTAGTCACATCCAGCTCCTACAATGAGCAGTTCTTC,.,TRBV28,.,TRBJ2-1
CASSVAGQGAGGTEAFF,TGTGCCAGCAGCGTAGCGGGTCAGGGGGCAGGGGGCACTGAAGCTTTCTTT,.,TRBV9,TRBD1,TRBJ1-1
CASSPPLRSPYEQYF,TGTGCCAGCTCACCACCTCTTAGGAGTCCCTACGAGCAGTACTTC,.,TRBV18,.,TRBJ2-7
CASNDPARGNTEAFF,TGTGCCAGCAACGACCCAGCGCGGGGAAACACTGAAGCTTTCTTT,few,TRBV28,.,TRBJ1-1
CASSWGAGGTDTQYF,TGTGCCAGCAGCTGGGGAGCGGGGGGCACAGATACGCAGTATTTT,.,TRBV5-6,TRBD2,TRBJ2-3
CASRWQVEYNEQFF,TGTGCCAGCCGATGGCAGGTTGAGTACAATGAGCAGTTCTTC,.,TRBV10-3,.,TRBJ2-1
CASSLTGAYEQYF,TGTGCCAGCAGCTTAACAGGGGCCTACGAGCAGTACTTC,.,TRBV11-3,TRBD1,TRBJ2-7
CASSSETDTQYF,TGCGCCAGCAGCTCCGAGACAGATACGCAGTATTTT,once,TRBV5-1,.,TRBJ2-3
CASSPGSSYEQYF,TGTGCCAGCTCACCAGGCTCTAGCTACGAGCAGTACTTC,.,TRBV18,.,TRBJ2-7
CASSQDRDYGYTF,TGCGCCAGCAGCCAAGACAGGGACTATGGCTACACCTTC,.,TRBV4-3,.,TRBJ1-2
CAATGIVNYGYTF,TGTGCCGCGACAGGTATCGTTAACTATGGCTACACCTTC,.,TRBV28,.,TRBJ1-2